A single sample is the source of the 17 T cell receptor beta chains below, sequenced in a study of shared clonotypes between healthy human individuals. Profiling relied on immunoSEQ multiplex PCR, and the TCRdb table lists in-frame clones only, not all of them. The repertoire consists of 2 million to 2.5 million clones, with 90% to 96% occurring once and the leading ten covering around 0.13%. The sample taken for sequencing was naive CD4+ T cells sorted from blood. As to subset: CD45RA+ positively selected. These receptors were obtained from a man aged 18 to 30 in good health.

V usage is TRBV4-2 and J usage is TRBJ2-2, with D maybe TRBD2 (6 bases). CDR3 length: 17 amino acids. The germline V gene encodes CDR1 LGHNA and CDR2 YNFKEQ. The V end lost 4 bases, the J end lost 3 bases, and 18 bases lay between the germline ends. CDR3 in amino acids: CASSREGAGSDTGELFF. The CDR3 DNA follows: TGTGCCAGCAGCCGGGAAGGGGCCGGGAGCGACACCGGGGAGCTGTTTTTT.

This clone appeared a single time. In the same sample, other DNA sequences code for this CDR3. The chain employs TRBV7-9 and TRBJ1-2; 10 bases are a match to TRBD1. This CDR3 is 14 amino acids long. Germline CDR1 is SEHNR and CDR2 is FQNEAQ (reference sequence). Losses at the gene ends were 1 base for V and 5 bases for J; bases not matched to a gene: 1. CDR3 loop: CASSLGTGGYGYTF. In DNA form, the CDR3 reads TGTGCCAGCAGCTTAGGGACAGGGGGGTATGGCTACACCTTC.

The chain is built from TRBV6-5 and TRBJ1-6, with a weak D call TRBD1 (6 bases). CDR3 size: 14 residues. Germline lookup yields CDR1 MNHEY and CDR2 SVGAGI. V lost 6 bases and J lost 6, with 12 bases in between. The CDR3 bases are TGTGCCAGCAGCCCAACAGGGTTTAATTCACCCCTCCACTTT. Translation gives CASSPTGFNSPLHF.

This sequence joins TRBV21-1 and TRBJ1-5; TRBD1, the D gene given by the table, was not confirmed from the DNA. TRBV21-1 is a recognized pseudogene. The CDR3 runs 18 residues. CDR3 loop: CASSNTAGALLSNQPQHF. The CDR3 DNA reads TGTGCCAGCAGCAATACAGCAGGGGCCCTACTTAGCAATCAGCCCCAGCATTTT.

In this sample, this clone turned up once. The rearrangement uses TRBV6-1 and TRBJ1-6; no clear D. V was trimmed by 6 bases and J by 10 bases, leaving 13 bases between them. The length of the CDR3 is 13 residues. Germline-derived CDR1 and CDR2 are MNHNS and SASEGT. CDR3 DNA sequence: TGTGCCAGCAGGCCCGAATGGATATCACCCCTCCACTTT. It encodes CASRPEWISPLHF.

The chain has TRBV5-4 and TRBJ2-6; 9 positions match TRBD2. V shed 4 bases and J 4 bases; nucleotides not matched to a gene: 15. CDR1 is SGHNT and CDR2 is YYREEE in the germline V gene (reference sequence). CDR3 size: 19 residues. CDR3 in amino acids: CASSPRGSGSSRGANVLTF. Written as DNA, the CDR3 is TGTGCCAGCAGCCCAAGAGGTAGCGGGAGCTCTAGGGGGGCCAACGTCCTGACTTTC.

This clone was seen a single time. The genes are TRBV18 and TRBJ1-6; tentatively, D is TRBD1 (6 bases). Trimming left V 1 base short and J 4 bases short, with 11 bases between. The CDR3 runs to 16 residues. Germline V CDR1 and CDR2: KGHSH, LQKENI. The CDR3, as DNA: TGTGCCAGCTCACCACTGGGGGCAGATTATAATTCACCCCTCCACTTT. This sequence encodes CASSPLGADYNSPLHF.

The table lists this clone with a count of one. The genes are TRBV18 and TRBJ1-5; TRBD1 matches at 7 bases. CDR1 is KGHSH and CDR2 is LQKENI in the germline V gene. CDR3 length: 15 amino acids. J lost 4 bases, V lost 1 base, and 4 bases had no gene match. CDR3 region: CASSPRETGNQPQHF. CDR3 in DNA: TGTGCCAGCTCACCACGGGAGACAGGGAATCAGCCCCAGCATTTT.

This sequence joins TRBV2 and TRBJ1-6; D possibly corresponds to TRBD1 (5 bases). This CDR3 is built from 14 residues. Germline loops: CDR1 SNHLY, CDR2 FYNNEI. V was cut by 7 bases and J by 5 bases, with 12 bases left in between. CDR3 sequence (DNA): TGTGCCAGCAAACCCGGGGCAGATAATTCACCCCTCCACTTT. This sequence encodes CASKPGADNSPLHF.

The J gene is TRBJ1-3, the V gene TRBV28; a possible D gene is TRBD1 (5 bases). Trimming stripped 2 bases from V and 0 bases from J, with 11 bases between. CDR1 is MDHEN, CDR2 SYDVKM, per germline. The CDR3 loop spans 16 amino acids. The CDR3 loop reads CASSLIRRASGNTIYF. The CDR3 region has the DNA TGTGCCAGCAGTTTAATCCGCAGGGCCTCTGGAAACACCATATATTTT. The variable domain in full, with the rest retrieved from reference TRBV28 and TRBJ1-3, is DVKVTQSSRYLVKRTGEKVFLECVQDMDHENMFWYRQDPGLGLRLIYFSYDVKMKEKGDIPEGYSVSREKKERFSLILESASTNQTSMYLCASSLIRRASGNTIYFGEGSWLTVV.

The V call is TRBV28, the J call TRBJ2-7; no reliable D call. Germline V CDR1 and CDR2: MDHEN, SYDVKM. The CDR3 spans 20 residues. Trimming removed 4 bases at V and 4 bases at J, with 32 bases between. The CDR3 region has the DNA TGTGCCAGCAGTTACTTCGGGCGCTTTTCCCCCGACCTACTTTTTTACGAGCAGTACTTC. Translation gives CASSYFGRFSPDLLFYEQYF.

This CDR3 is CASSQGQDAYRLYGYTF. CDR3 nucleotide sequence: TGCGCCAGCAGCCAAGGGCAGGACGCCTATCGGCTCTATGGCTACACCTTC. This chain connects TRBV4-1 to TRBJ1-2; no firm D call. CDR1 MGHRA and CDR2 YSYEKL come from the germline V gene. The CDR3 covers 17 residues. V lost 1 base and J 4 bases, leaving 19 bases between the germline ends.

The CDR3 nucleotides read TGTGCCAGCAGCCGGCGGGACCGAGAGACCCAGTACTTC. Translating it yields CASSRRDRETQYF. The V and J genes are TRBV9 and TRBJ2-5; possibly TRBD2 for D (6 bases). Trimming shortened V by 4 bases and J by 4 bases, and 11 bases separated the two germline ends. CDR3 length: 13 amino acids. The V gene's germline CDR1 is SGDLS and CDR2 YYNGEE.

CDR3 in amino acids: CARSGRRSYEQYF. The CDR3 coding sequence is TGTGCCAGAAGCGGGAGGCGATCCTACGAGCAGTACTTC. This rearrangement joins TRBV5-3 to TRBJ2-7; TRBD2 is a possible D gene (6 bases). TRBV5-3 is filed as an ORF, its function uncertain. Trimming stripped 4 bases from V and 1 base from J, with 9 bases between. The CDR3 runs to 13 residues.

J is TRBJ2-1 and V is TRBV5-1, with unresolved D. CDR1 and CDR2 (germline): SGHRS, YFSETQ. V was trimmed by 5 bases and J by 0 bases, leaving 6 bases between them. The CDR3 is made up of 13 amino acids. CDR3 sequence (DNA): TGCGCCAGCAGGTCGGCCTCCTACAATGAGCAGTTCTTC. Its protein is CASRSASYNEQFF.

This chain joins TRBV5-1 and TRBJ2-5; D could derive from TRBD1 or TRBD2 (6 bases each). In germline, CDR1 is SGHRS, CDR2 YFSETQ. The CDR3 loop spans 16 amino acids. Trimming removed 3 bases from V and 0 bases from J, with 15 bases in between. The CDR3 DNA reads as TGCGCCAGCAGCTCCCTAGGAGGGGGGTACCAAGAGACCCAGTACTTC. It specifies CASSSLGGGYQETQYF.

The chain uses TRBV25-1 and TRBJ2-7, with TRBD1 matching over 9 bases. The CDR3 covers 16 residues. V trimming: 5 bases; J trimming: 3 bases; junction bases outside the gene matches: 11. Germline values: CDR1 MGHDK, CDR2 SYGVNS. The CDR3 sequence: CASSTFGGQGDYEQYF. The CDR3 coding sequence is TGTGCCAGCAGTACCTTTGGGGGACAGGGTGACTACGAGCAGTACTTC.